This T cell receptor beta chain appears in the sequencing data of a study of blood T cell repertoires in COVID-19. V was pared by 4 bases and J by 12 bases, with 11 bases between. CDR3 length: 12 residues. Germline V gene lookup returns CDR1 SGHKS and CDR2 YYEKEE (reference sequence). Clones were sequenced by immunoSEQ multiplex PCR, and TCRdb holds only the in-frame ones, with some missing. Of 200,000 to 250,000 clones listed, around 87% are singletons. The TCR originated in a woman aged 45-65 years who had recovered from COVID-19. Material: PBMCs or T cells enriched from blood (not recorded which). The chain is built from TRBV5-5 and TRBJ1-6, with unresolved D. CDR3 in amino acids: CASSPSGEPLHF. In DNA, the CDR3 is TGTGCCAGCAGCCCCTCCGGGGAACCCCTCCACTTT. Based on the CDR3 plus reference TRBV5-5 and TRBJ1-6, the full variable domain is DAGVTQSPTHLIKTRGQQVTLRCSPISGHKSVSWYQQVLGQGPQFIFQYYEKEERGRGNFPDRFSARQFPNYSSELNVNALLLGDSALYLCASSPSGEPLHFGNGTRLTVT.